Included here is one TCR beta chain sequence, with context. The sample is drawn from a study of blood T cell repertoires in COVID-19. Study context: PBMCs, B-cell-depleted T cells, or T cells provided the cDNA or gDNA that made up the material.

Sequencing was performed with immunoSEQ multiplex PCR; in TCRdb, only in-frame clones are kept and a portion is missing. The table has some 150,000 clones, more than 70% seen once. This sequence originates from a woman aged 55-69 years with acute or convalescent COVID-19. What was sequenced was peripheral blood.

CDR3 coding DNA: TGTGCCAGCAGCCACGGGACAGGATCGTCCCAGCCCCAGCATTTT. It yields the protein CASSHGTGSSQPQHF. The chain employs TRBV7-9 and TRBJ1-5; 8 bases match TRBD1. The germline V gene has CDR1 SEHNR and CDR2 FQNEAQ (reference sequence). This CDR3 is built from 15 residues. With V trimmed by 5 bases and J by 7 bases, 10 bases remained unmatched.